A selection of T cell receptor beta chains follows, all from one sample in a study of vaccination effects on CD4 cells after COVID-19. This table comes from immunoSEQ multiplex PCR, and its TCRdb copy is limited to in-frame clones, with some not included. The table lists tens of thousands of clones, 65% to 70% of them singletons. What these receptors recognize is not known. Sequencing was performed on CD4+ T cells from PBMCs cultured with HCoV-NL63 spike peptides, taken before COVID-19 vaccination. The receptors stem from a human donor who received a COVID-19 vaccine. The CDR3 runs from the conserved cysteine through the conserved F or W. A D gene is named only where the DNA matches it firmly. Expanded clones are given a class, and other clones once, few, many or no size at all.

>TRBJ1-2|TRBD1|TRBV2|-
TGTGCCAGCACGGGACAGGGGGCGGGAGGCTATGGCTACACCTTC
CASTGQGAGGYGYTF
>TRBJ1-1|-|TRBV5-6|-
TGTGCCAGCAGCTTGGCCGGGGGGACCCGGACTGAAGCTTTCTTT
CASSLAGGTRTEAFF
>TRBJ1-5|-|TRBV11-2|few
TGTGCCAGCAGCTTAGATTTGCGTCAGCCCCAGCATTTT
CASSLDLRQPQHF
>TRBJ1-4|-|TRBV30|-
TGTACGCGCCGGGTTTTTTTTGAAAAACTGTTTTTT
CTRRVFFEKLFF
>TRBJ1-2|-|TRBV19|-
TGTGCCAGTAGTATCGACGACCCCTATGGCTACACCTTC
CASSIDDPYGYTF
>TRBJ2-5|-|TRBV11-2|-
TGTGCCAGCAGCCCCAAGGGGGGCAATATAGAGACCCAGTACTTC
CASSPKGGNIETQYF
>TRBJ1-5|TRBD1|TRBV6-6|-
TGTGCCAGCTCACCTTCGACAGGGGGCGGCAATCAGCCCCAGCATTTT
CASSPSTGGGNQPQHF
>TRBJ2-5|TRBD2|TRBV7-7|few
TGTGCCATCGGACTAGCGGGAGGCCGAGAGACCCAGTACTTC
CAIGLAGGRETQYF
>TRBJ2-7|TRBD1|TRBV11-2|few
TGTGCCAGCAGGTTACCGGGACAGGGATCCTACGAGCAGTACTTC
CASRLPGQGSYEQYF
>TRBJ1-2|-|TRBV10-3|-
TGTGCCACAGACCCAAAAGGGGACTATGGCTACACCTTC
CATDPKGDYGYTF
>TRBJ1-1|-|TRBV5-1|-
TGCGCCAGCAGTAACACCATGAACACTGAAGCTTTCTTT
CASSNTMNTEAFF
>TRBJ1-1|-|TRBV5-4|-
TGTGCCAGCAGCTTCGAGCTAGGGGCGACCACTGAAGCTTTCTTT
CASSFELGATTEAFF
>TRBJ2-3|TRBD1|TRBV27|few
TGTGCCAGCAGTTTCAGGGGGAACCCCTACGGGGCAGATACGCAGTATTTT
CASSFRGNPYGADTQYF
>TRBJ2-1|-|TRBV5-8|-
TGTGCCAGCAGTTCACGGAGCTCCTACAATGAGCAGTTCTTC
CASSSRSSYNEQFF
>TRBJ2-1|-|TRBV19|-
TGTGCCAGTAGGAATAGCGGTTTCTACAATGAGCAGTTCTTC
CASRNSGFYNEQFF
>TRBJ2-7|TRBD2|TRBV5-1|once
TGCGCCAGCAGCCGGACTAGCGGTACCTACGAGCAGTACTTC
CASSRTSGTYEQYF
>TRBJ1-1|TRBD1|TRBV6-5|once
TGTGCCAGCAGTACCTCAGGGGGGTTCAGTGAAGCTTTCTTT
CASSTSGGFSEAFF
>TRBJ1-1|-|TRBV6-5|-
TGTGCCAGCAGTTACACCACATATTATAACACTGAAGCTTTCTTT
CASSYTTYYNTEAFF
>TRBJ1-5|TRBD1|TRBV2|few
TGTGCCAGCAGTAGGACAGGACGTAATCAGCCCCAGCATTTT
CASSRTGRNQPQHF
>TRBJ2-1|-|TRBV11-2|-
TGTGCCAGCAGCTTGGGAATGGACAGTTACAATGAGCAGTTCTTC
CASSLGMDSYNEQFF
>TRBJ2-7|TRBD2|TRBV2|few
TGTGCCAGCAGGGACCTAGCGGGACCTTACGAGCAGTACTTC
CASRDLAGPYEQYF
>TRBJ1-2|-|TRBV14|-
TGTGCCAGCAGCCCCCTAGCCGACAGGAGGTATGGCTACACCTTC
CASSPLADRRYGYTF
>TRBJ2-7|-|TRBV11-3|-
TGTGCCAGCAGCTTAGGGTACGTCGGGGACGAGCAGTACTTC
CASSLGYVGDEQYF
>TRBJ2-7|-|TRBV6-1|once
TGTGCCAGCAGTGGGAGCTTCGGGAGCCACCCGCGCGAGCAGTACTTC
CASSGSFGSHPREQYF
>TRBJ1-4|TRBD1|TRBV13|-
TGTGCCAGCAGCACTGGGACAGACGTAAATGAAAAACTGTTTTTT
CASSTGTDVNEKLFF